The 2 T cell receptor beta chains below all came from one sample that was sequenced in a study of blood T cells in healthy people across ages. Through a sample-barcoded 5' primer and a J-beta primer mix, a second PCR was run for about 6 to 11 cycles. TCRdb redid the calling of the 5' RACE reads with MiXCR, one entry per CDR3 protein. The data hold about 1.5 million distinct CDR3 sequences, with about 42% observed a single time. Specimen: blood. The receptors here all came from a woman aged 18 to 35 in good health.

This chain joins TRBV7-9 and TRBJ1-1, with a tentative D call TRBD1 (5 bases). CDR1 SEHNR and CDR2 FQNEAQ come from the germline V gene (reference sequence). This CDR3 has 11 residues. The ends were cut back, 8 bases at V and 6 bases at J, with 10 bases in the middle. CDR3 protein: CASRAGAEAFF. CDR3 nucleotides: TGTGCCAGCCGGGCGGGGGCTGAAGCTTTCTTT.

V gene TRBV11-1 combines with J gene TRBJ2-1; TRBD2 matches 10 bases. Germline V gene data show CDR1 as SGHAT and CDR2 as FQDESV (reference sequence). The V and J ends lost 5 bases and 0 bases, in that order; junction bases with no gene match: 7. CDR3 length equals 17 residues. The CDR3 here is CASSNLPSGSSYNEQFF. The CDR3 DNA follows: TGTGCCAGCAGCAATCTTCCTAGCGGGAGCTCCTACAATGAGCAGTTCTTC.